The clone carrying this T cell receptor beta chain appeared many times. Its antigen is as yet unknown. The data originate from a study of response to subunit inactivated influenza vaccine. Study-level results: Authors proposed each seasonal influenza vaccination draws in few new T cells.

TCRdb ran MiXCR on the RT-PCR reads and lists one entry per CDR3 protein. Of 700,000 to 900,000 distinct CDR3 sequences listed, about 20% are singletons. CDR1 SGHVS and CDR2 FQNEAQ come from the germline V gene. The V and J ends lost 4 bases and 10 bases respectively, with 14 bases between them. CDR3 length equals 13 residues. Sequencing used PBMCs from blood, obtained 4 to 6 days after vaccination. This rearrangement joins TRBV7-8 to TRBJ2-1; D uncertain. The sequence derives from a man in his fifties who received an inactivated influenza vaccine. The CDR3 loop is CASSSGVIMEQFF. The CDR3 DNA is TGTGCCAGCAGCTCCGGCGTGATAATGGAGCAGTTCTTC. The full variable domain, completed using reference TRBV7-8 and TRBJ2-1, is GAGVSQSPRYKVAKRGQDVALRCDPISGHVSLFWYQQALGQGPEFLTYFQNEAQLDKSGLPSDRFFAERPEGSVSTLKIQRTQQEDSAVYLCASSSGVIMEQFFGPGTRLTVL.